Listed below are T cell receptor beta chains from one sample, sequenced in a study of blood T cell repertoires in COVID-19. Only in-frame clones appear in the TCRdb table, and some are missing; sequencing was by immunoSEQ multiplex PCR. The sample holds approximately 250,000 clones; approximately 90% are singletons and the top ten take approximately 4%. The sample was PBMCs or T cells enriched from blood (not recorded which). Receptors were obtained from a woman aged 25 to 39 with acute COVID-19. CDR3s include the opening cysteine and the closing phenylalanine or tryptophan. A D gene is named only where the DNA matches it firmly. Expanded clones get a size class; other rows say once, few or many, or leave the size out.

length: 16
V: TRBV11-2
J: TRBJ2-7
D: .
size: .
CDR3: CASSLDRDSSSYEQYF
DNA: TGTGCCAGCAGCCTGGACCGGGACTCGAGCTCCTACGAGCAGTACTTC

length: 14
V: TRBV28
J: TRBJ1-2
D: .
size: .
CDR3: CASARGPKNYGYTF
DNA: TGTGCCAGCGCTCGAGGGCCGAAAAACTATGGCTACACCTTC

length: 20
V: TRBV28
J: TRBJ2-1
D: .
size: .
CDR3: CASSLLWIQQVPGSYNEQFF
DNA: TGTGCCAGCAGTTTATTGTGGATACAACAGGTTCCCGGCTCCTACAATGAGCAGTTCTTC

length: 12
V: TRBV28
J: TRBJ1-5
D: .
size: .
CDR3: CASSPPFLPQHF
DNA: TGTGCCAGCAGTCCCCCTTTTTTGCCCCAGCATTTT

length: 15
V: TRBV6-4
J: TRBJ1-2
D: .
size: few
CDR3: CASSDSEESPVGYTF
DNA: TGTGCCAGCAGTGACTCGGAGGAGTCCCCAGTAGGCTACACCTTC

length: 14
V: TRBV18
J: TRBJ2-7
D: .
size: .
CDR3: CASSPESGSDEQYF
DNA: TGTGCCAGCTCACCGGAATCGGGGTCGGACGAGCAGTACTTC

length: 14
V: TRBV27
J: TRBJ2-5
D: .
size: .
CDR3: CASSLWSDQETQYF
DNA: TGTGCCAGCAGTTTATGGTCAGATCAAGAGACCCAGTACTTC

length: 15
V: TRBV19
J: TRBJ2-1
D: .
size: .
CDR3: CASSTIESLYNEQFF
DNA: TGTGCCAGTAGTACTATCGAATCCCTCTACAATGAGCAGTTCTTC

length: 15
V: TRBV5-6
J: TRBJ2-5
D: TRBD1
size: .
CDR3: CASSSGTGVRETQYF
DNA: TGTGCCAGCAGTTCTGGGACAGGGGTGAGAGAGACCCAGTACTTC

length: 15
V: TRBV6-6
J: TRBJ2-1
D: .
size: once
CDR3: CASTIGGSSYNEQFF
DNA: TGTGCCAGCACCATCGGAGGGAGCTCCTACAATGAGCAGTTCTTC

length: 15
V: TRBV5-4
J: TRBJ2-7
D: TRBD2
size: .
CDR3: CASSSAGGDPSEQYF
DNA: TGTGCCAGCAGCTCCGCGGGGGGGGACCCTAGCGAGCAGTACTTC

length: 15
V: TRBV10-3
J: TRBJ2-1
D: TRBD2
size: .
CDR3: CAISESSGSGDEQFF
DNA: TGTGCCATCAGTGAGTCGAGCGGGAGTGGCGATGAGCAGTTCTTC

length: 15
V: TRBV6-2/TRBV6-3
J: TRBJ2-1
D: TRBD2
size: .
CDR3: CASSYSREGYNEQFF
DNA: TGTGCCAGCAGTTATTCGCGGGAGGGCTACAATGAGCAGTTCTTC

length: 17
V: TRBV15
J: TRBJ2-1
D: TRBD2
size: .
CDR3: CATSSTTSGISYNEQFF
DNA: TGTGCCACCAGCAGCACCACCAGCGGGATCTCCTACAATGAGCAGTTCTTC

length: 16
V: TRBV19
J: TRBJ1-5
D: .
size: once
CDR3: CASSIGKGRDNQPQHF
DNA: TGTGCCAGTAGTATAGGAAAGGGGCGAGATAATCAGCCCCAGCATTTT

length: 13
V: TRBV6-5
J: TRBJ2-7
D: .
size: few
CDR3: CASRGETSYEQYF
DNA: TGTGCCAGCAGAGGAGAGACCTCCTACGAGCAGTACTTC

length: 18
V: TRBV28
J: TRBJ2-7
D: .
size: .
CDR3: CASSNSQGFRKGTYEQYF
DNA: TGTGCCAGCAGTAACTCCCAGGGGTTTAGGAAAGGGACCTACGAGCAGTACTTC

length: 13
V: TRBV14
J: TRBJ2-5
D: .
size: .
CDR3: CASSRLGLETQYF
DNA: TGTGCCAGCAGCCGACTGGGGCTCGAGACCCAGTACTTC

length: 16
V: TRBV5-1
J: TRBJ2-5
D: TRBD2
size: .
CDR3: CASSLGAGGLQETQYF
DNA: TGCGCCAGCAGCTTGGGAGCGGGAGGGCTCCAAGAGACCCAGTACTTC

length: 18
V: TRBV3-1/TRBV3-2
J: TRBJ2-1
D: TRBD2
size: .
CDR3: CASSQDPASGFTYNEQFF
DNA: TGTGCCAGCAGCCAAGATCCGGCTAGCGGGTTCACCTACAATGAGCAGTTCTTC

length: 12
V: TRBV7-2
J: TRBJ2-1
D: .
size: .
CDR3: CASSPSGSEQFF
DNA: TGTGCCAGCAGCCCCAGCGGAAGTGAGCAGTTCTTC

length: 14
V: TRBV19
J: TRBJ2-7
D: TRBD2
size: .
CDR3: CASSRLADKAEQYF
DNA: TGTGCCAGTAGCAGACTAGCGGATAAGGCCGAGCAGTACTTC

length: 16
V: TRBV3-1/TRBV3-2
J: TRBJ2-7
D: .
size: .
CDR3: CASSQEVGAIHHEQYF
DNA: TGTGCCAGCAGCCAAGAAGTAGGGGCGATTCACCACGAGCAGTACTTC

length: 16
V: TRBV7-6
J: TRBJ2-7
D: .
size: once
CDR3: CASSYGSLGDSYEQYF
DNA: TGTGCCAGCAGCTACGGAAGCCTAGGGGACTCCTACGAGCAGTACTTC

length: 17
V: TRBV5-3
J: TRBJ2-5
D: TRBD2
size: .
CDR3: CARSFISTSGIQETQYF
DNA: TGTGCCAGAAGCTTTATAAGTACTAGCGGGATCCAAGAGACCCAGTACTTC

length: 11
V: TRBV12-3/TRBV12-4
J: TRBJ2-2
D: .
size: .
CDR3: CASSSGGELFF
DNA: TGTGCCAGCAGTTCCGGGGGGGAGCTGTTTTTT

length: 13
V: TRBV28
J: TRBJ1-6
D: TRBD1
size: .
CDR3: CASRDLGQTSLHF
DNA: TGTGCCAGCAGAGACCTGGGACAGACCTCCCTCCACTTT

length: 15
V: TRBV7-9
J: TRBJ1-5
D: .
size: .
CDR3: CASSDNRESNQPQHF
DNA: TGTGCCAGCAGCGACAATCGGGAGAGCAATCAGCCCCAGCATTTT

length: 16
V: TRBV27
J: TRBJ2-3
D: TRBD2
size: .
CDR3: CASSLWSGTSAYTQYF
DNA: TGTGCCAGCAGTTTGTGGTCCGGGACTAGCGCATATACGCAGTATTTT

length: 15
V: TRBV19
J: TRBJ2-1
D: TRBD2
size: .
CDR3: CASSPTSGRVVEQFF
DNA: TGTGCCAGTAGCCCGACTAGCGGGAGGGTTGTTGAGCAGTTCTTC

length: 14
V: TRBV7-9
J: TRBJ1-4
D: .
size: .
CDR3: CASSKRVGGEKLFF
DNA: TGTGCCAGCAGCAAGAGGGTAGGGGGTGAAAAACTGTTTTTT

length: 19
V: TRBV4-1
J: TRBJ1-5
D: TRBD1
size: .
CDR3: CASSQDRGTGNERNQPQHF
DNA: TGCGCCAGCAGCCAAGATCGGGGGACAGGGAATGAGAGGAATCAGCCCCAGCATTTT

length: 13
V: TRBV7-9
J: TRBJ2-7
D: .
size: .
CDR3: CASSLGDTYEQYF
DNA: TGTGCCAGCAGCTTAGGGGACACATACGAGCAGTACTTC

length: 17
V: TRBV9
J: TRBJ2-1
D: TRBD2
size: .
CDR3: CASSALGLADTYNEQFF
DNA: TGTGCCAGCAGCGCGCTGGGACTAGCGGACACCTACAATGAGCAGTTCTTC

length: 17
V: TRBV4-2
J: TRBJ2-2
D: TRBD2
size: once
CDR3: CASSQPLAGVSTGELFF
DNA: TGTGCCAGCAGCCAACCTTTAGCGGGAGTAAGCACCGGGGAGCTGTTTTTT

length: 15
V: TRBV4-3
J: TRBJ2-2
D: .
size: .
CDR3: CASSQLKSGSGELFF
DNA: TGCGCCAGCAGCCAACTCAAAAGCGGGTCCGGGGAGCTGTTTTTT

length: 15
V: TRBV10-3
J: TRBJ2-3
D: .
size: .
CDR3: CAIRPISGVTDTQYF
DNA: TGTGCCATCAGGCCCATTTCGGGAGTCACAGATACGCAGTATTTT

length: 13
V: TRBV6-2/TRBV6-3
J: TRBJ1-2
D: TRBD1
size: .
CDR3: CASSYAGGYGYTF
DNA: TGTGCCAGCAGTTACGCAGGGGGCTACGGCTACACCTTC

length: 14
V: TRBV27
J: TRBJ1-5
D: .
size: .
CDR3: CASSSGSSNQPQHF
DNA: TGTGCCAGCAGTTCCGGGTCTAGCAATCAGCCCCAGCATTTT

length: 13
V: TRBV30
J: TRBJ1-5
D: .
size: few
CDR3: CAWSLAEQRPQHF
DNA: TGTGCCTGGAGTTTGGCAGAGCAGCGGCCCCAGCATTTT

length: 15
V: TRBV7-2
J: TRBJ2-1
D: .
size: .
CDR3: CASSLHLPAYNEQFF
DNA: TGTGCCAGCAGCTTACACCTGCCGGCCTACAATGAGCAGTTCTTC

length: 12
V: TRBV2
J: TRBJ1-1
D: .
size: .
CDR3: CASSPVNTEAFF
DNA: TGTGCCAGCAGTCCGGTCAACACTGAAGCTTTCTTT

length: 15
V: TRBV2
J: TRBJ2-7
D: TRBD2
size: .
CDR3: CASERTSGRGNEQYF
DNA: TGTGCCAGTGAGCGGACTAGCGGGAGAGGCAACGAGCAGTACTTC

length: 19
V: TRBV4-1
J: TRBJ2-7
D: TRBD2
size: .
CDR3: CASSQEPISAGGYSYEQYF
DNA: TGCGCCAGCAGCCAAGAACCTATTAGCGCGGGAGGTTACTCCTACGAGCAGTACTTC

length: 12
V: TRBV10-3
J: TRBJ2-1
D: .
size: .
CDR3: CAINQDMDEQFF
DNA: TGTGCCATCAATCAGGATATGGATGAGCAGTTCTTC

length: 15
V: TRBV7-2
J: TRBJ2-1
D: TRBD1
size: .
CDR3: CASSLVEDRENEQFF
DNA: TGTGCCAGCAGCTTAGTTGAGGACAGGGAAAATGAGCAGTTCTTC

length: 13
V: TRBV30
J: TRBJ1-2
D: TRBD1
size: .
CDR3: CAWTGTGGGGYTF
DNA: TGTGCCTGGACGGGGACAGGGGGCGGGGGCTACACCTTC

length: 15
V: TRBV2
J: TRBJ2-3
D: TRBD2
size: .
CDR3: CASALGLASADTQYF
DNA: TGTGCCAGCGCCTTGGGACTAGCCTCGGCAGATACGCAGTATTTT

length: 15
V: TRBV3-1/TRBV3-2
J: TRBJ1-5
D: .
size: .
CDR3: CASTPGTGGNQPQHF
DNA: TGTGCCAGCACCCCCGGAACCGGGGGCAATCAGCCCCAGCATTTT

length: 17
V: TRBV7-6
J: TRBJ2-2
D: .
size: .
CDR3: CASSLMAQQTNTGELFF
DNA: TGTGCCAGCAGCTTAATGGCACAGCAGACGAACACCGGGGAGCTGTTTTTT

length: 14
V: TRBV5-4
J: TRBJ2-7
D: TRBD2
size: .
CDR3: CASSELAGGYEQYF
DNA: TGTGCCAGCAGCGAACTAGCGGGGGGCTACGAGCAGTACTTC

length: 15
V: TRBV28
J: TRBJ1-5
D: TRBD1
size: .
CDR3: CASSLYQGAGQPQHF
DNA: TGTGCCAGCAGTTTATACCAGGGGGCCGGACAGCCCCAGCATTTT

length: 16
V: TRBV5-1
J: TRBJ2-5
D: TRBD2
size: .
CDR3: CASSSGLAGAGETQYF
DNA: TGCGCCAGCAGCTCTGGACTAGCGGGAGCGGGGGAGACCCAGTACTTC

length: 14
V: TRBV9
J: TRBJ1-1
D: .
size: once
CDR3: CASSAGGLDTEAFF
DNA: TGTGCCAGCAGCGCGGGAGGGCTGGACACTGAAGCTTTCTTT

length: 17
V: TRBV21-1
J: TRBJ1-1
D: .
size: .
CDR3: CASSIWDRGLKGTEAFF
DNA: TGTGCCAGCAGCATATGGGACAGGGGGCTCAAGGGCACTGAAGCTTTCTTT

length: 21
V: TRBV28
J: TRBJ2-1
D: TRBD2
size: once
CDR3: CASSSPPGLAGDLFSYNEQFF
DNA: TGTGCCAGCAGTTCTCCTCCGGGACTAGCGGGAGACCTTTTCTCCTACAATGAGCAGTTCTTC

length: 15
V: TRBV2
J: TRBJ2-1
D: .
size: .
CDR3: CASSDSRSDYNEQFF
DNA: TGTGCCAGCAGTGACAGTCGGAGCGACTACAATGAGCAGTTCTTC

length: 19
V: TRBV7-8
J: TRBJ2-1
D: TRBD2
size: .
CDR3: CASSLDGSGRVLGYNEQFF
DNA: TGTGCCAGCAGCTTAGATGGTAGCGGGAGGGTCCTGGGGTACAATGAGCAGTTCTTC

length: 18
V: TRBV4-3
J: TRBJ1-5
D: .
size: .
CDR3: CASSLVYDRDHSNQPQHF
DNA: TGCGCCAGCAGCCTCGTATACGACAGAGACCATAGCAATCAGCCCCAGCATTTT

length: 14
V: TRBV28
J: TRBJ2-1
D: TRBD2
size: .
CDR3: CASRKAGSYTEQFF
DNA: TGTGCCAGCAGAAAAGCGGGATCGTACACTGAGCAGTTCTTC